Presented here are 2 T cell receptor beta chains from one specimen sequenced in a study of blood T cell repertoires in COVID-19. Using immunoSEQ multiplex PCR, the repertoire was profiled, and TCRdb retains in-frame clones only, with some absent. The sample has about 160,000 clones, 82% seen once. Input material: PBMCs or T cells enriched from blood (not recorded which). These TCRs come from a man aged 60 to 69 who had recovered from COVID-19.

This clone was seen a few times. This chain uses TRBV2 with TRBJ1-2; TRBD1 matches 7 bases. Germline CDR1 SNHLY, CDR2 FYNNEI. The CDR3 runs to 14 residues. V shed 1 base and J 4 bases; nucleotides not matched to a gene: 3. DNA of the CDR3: TGTGCCAGCAGTGAAGACAGGGGCCTCTATGGCTACACCTTC. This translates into CASSEDRGLYGYTF.

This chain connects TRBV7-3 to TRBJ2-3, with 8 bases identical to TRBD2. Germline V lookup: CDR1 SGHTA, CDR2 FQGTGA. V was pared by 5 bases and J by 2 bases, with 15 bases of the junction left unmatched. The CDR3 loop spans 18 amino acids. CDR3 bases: TGTGCCAGCAGCCCTGCGGGGGGCTCAACCTTTTACACAGATACGCAGTATTTT. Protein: CASSPAGGSTFYTDTQYF.